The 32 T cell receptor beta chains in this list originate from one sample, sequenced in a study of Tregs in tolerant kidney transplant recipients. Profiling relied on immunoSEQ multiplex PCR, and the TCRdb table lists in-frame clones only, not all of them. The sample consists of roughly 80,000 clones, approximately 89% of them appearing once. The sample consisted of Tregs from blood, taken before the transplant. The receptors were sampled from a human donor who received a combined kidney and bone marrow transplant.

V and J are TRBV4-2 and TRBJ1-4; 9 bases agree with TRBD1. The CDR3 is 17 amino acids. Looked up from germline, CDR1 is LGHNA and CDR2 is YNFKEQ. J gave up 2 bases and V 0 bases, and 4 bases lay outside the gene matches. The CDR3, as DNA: TGTGCCAGCAGCCAAGAAACAGGGGGCCTCACTAATGAAAAACTGTTTTTT. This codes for CASSQETGGLTNEKLFF.

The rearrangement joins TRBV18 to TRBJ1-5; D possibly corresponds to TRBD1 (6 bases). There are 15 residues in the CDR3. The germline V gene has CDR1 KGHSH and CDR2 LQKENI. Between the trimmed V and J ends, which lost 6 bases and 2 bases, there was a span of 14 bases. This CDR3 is CASSKGGGGNQPQHF. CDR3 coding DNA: TGTGCCAGCTCTAAAGGAGGGGGAGGCAATCAGCCCCAGCATTTT.

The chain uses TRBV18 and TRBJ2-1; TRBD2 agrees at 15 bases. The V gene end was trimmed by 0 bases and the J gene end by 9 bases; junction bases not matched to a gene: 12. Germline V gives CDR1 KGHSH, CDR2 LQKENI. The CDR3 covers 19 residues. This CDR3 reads CASSPPGLAGGFVTGEQFF. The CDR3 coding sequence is TGTGCCAGCTCACCACCGGGACTAGCGGGAGGATTTGTTACTGGTGAGCAGTTCTTC. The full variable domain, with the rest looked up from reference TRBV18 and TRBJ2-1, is NAGVMQNPRHLVRRRGQEARLRCSPMKGHSHVYWYRQLPEEGLKFMVYLQKENIIDESGMPKERFSAEFPKEGPSILRIQQVVRGDSAAYFCASSPPGLAGGFVTGEQFFGPGTRLTVL.

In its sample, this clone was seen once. The CDR3 region is CASSSPGQGLAYEQYF. The CDR3 DNA follows: TGTGCCAGCAGTTCACCGGGACAGGGACTAGCCTACGAGCAGTACTTC. The rearrangement joins TRBV28 to TRBJ2-7, with D possibly matching TRBD1 (9 bases). Germline CDR1 and CDR2: MDHEN and SYDVKM. The CDR3 extends over 16 amino acids. V dropped 4 bases and J dropped 2 bases, with 18 bases sitting between them.

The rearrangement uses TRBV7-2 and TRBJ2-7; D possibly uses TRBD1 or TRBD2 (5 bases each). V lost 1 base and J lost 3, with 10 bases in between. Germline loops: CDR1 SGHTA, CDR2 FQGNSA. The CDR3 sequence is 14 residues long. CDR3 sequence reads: CASSLGRDGYEQYF. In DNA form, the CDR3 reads TGTGCCAGCAGCTTAGGTCGGGACGGCTACGAGCAGTACTTC.

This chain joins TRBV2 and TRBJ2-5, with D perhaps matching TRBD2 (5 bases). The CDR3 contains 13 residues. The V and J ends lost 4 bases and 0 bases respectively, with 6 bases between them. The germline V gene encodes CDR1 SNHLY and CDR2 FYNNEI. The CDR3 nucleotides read TGTGCCAGCAGTGCGGGGTACCAAGAGACCCAGTACTTC. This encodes CASSAGYQETQYF.

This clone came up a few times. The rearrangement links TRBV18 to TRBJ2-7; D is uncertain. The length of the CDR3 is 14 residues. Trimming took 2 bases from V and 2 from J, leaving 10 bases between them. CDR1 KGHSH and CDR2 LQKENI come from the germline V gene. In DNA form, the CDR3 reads TGTGCCAGCTCACCATTTGACAACCCCTACGAGCAGTACTTC. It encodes CASSPFDNPYEQYF.

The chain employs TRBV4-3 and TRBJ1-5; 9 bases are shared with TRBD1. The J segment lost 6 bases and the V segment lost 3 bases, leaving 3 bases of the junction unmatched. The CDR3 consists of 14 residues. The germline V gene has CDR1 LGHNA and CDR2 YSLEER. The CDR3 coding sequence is TGCGCCAGCAGCCAGGGACAGGGTACTCAGCCCCAGCATTTT. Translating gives CASSQGQGTQPQHF.

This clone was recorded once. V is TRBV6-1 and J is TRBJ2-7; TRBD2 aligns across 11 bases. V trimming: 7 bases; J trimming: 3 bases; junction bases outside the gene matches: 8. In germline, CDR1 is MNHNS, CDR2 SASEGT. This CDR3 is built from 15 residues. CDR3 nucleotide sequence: TGTGCCAGCATGCGGGTAGCGGGAGGGCTCTACGAGCAGTACTTC. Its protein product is CASMRVAGGLYEQYF.

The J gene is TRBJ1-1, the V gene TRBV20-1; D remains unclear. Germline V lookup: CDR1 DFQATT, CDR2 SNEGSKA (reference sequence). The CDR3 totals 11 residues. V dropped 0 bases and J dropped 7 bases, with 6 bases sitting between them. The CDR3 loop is CSAREQIEAFF. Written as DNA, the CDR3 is TGCAGTGCTAGAGAACAGATTGAAGCTTTCTTT.

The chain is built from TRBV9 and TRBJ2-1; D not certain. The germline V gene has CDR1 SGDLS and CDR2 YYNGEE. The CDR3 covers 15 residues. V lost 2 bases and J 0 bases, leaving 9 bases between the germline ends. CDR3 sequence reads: CASSVVPSSYNEQFF. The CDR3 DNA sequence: TGTGCCAGCAGCGTTGTACCCAGCTCCTACAATGAGCAGTTCTTC.

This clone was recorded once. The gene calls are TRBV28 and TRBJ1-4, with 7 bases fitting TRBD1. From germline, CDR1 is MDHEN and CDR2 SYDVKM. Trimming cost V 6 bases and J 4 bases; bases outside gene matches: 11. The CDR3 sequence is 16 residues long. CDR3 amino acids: CASRQNRDSYNEKLFF. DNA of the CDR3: TGTGCCAGCAGACAGAACCGGGACAGCTATAATGAAAAACTGTTTTTT.

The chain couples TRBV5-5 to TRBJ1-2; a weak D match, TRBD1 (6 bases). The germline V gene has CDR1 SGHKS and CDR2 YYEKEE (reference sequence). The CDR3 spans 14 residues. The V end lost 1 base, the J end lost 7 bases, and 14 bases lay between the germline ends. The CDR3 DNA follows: TGTGCCAGCAGCTTGATCCCTACACAGGGTGGCTACACCTTC. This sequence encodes CASSLIPTQGGYTF.

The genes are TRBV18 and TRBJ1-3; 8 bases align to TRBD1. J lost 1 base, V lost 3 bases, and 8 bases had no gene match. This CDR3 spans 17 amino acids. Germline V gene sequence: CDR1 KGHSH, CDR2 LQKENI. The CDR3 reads CASSPSGGTGSGNTIYF. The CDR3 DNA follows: TGTGCCAGCTCACCCTCTGGCGGGACAGGTTCTGGAAACACCATATATTTT.

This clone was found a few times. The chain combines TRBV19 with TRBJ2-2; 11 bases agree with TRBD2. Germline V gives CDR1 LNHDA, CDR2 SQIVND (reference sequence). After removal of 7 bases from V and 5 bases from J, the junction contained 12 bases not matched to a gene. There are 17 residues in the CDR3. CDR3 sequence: CASTPSSTSGITGELFF. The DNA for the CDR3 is TGTGCCAGTACCCCTTCATCGACTAGCGGGATTACCGGGGAGCTGTTTTTT.

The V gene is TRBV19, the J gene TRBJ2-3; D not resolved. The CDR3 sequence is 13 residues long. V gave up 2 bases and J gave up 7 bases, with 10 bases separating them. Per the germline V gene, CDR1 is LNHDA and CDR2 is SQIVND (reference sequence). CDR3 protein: CASSISVTNTQYF. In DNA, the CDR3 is TGTGCCAGTAGTATAAGTGTCACTAATACGCAGTATTTT.

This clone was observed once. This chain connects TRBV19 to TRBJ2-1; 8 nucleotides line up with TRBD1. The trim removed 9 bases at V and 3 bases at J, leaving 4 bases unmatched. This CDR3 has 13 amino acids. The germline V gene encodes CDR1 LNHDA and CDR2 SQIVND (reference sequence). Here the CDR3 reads CASGQGNYNEQFF. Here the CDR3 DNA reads TGTGCCAGCGGACAGGGAAACTACAATGAGCAGTTCTTC.

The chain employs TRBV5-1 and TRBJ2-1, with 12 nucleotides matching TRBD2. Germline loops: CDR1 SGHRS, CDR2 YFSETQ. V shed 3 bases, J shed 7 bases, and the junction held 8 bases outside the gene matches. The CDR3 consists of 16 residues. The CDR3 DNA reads TGCGCCAGCAGCTCAGGGTCGACTAGCGGGAGAAATGAGCAGTTCTTC. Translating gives CASSSGSTSGRNEQFF.

The CDR3 sequence is CASSGTGRINYGYTF. CDR3 in DNA: TGTGCCAGCAGTGGGACAGGACGGATTAACTATGGCTACACCTTC. This chain joins TRBV27 and TRBJ1-2; 8 bases fit TRBD1. After removal of 5 bases from V and 1 base from J, the junction contained 6 bases not matched to a gene. The CDR3 contains 15 residues. In germline, CDR1 is MNHEY, CDR2 SMNVEV (reference sequence).

CDR3 coding DNA: TGTGCCAGCAGTTATGACGGAGGGAAATGGAATTCACCCCTCCACTTT. Protein product: CASSYDGGKWNSPLHF. The rearrangement uses TRBV5-6 and TRBJ1-6; D is ambiguous. V lost 5 bases and J lost 7, with 19 bases in between. The CDR3 has 16 residues. The germline CDR1 and CDR2 sequences are SGHDT and YYEEEE. The entire variable domain, with the rest obtained from reference TRBV5-6 and TRBJ1-6, is as follows: DAGVTQSPTHLIKTRGQQVTLRCSPKSGHDTVSWYQQALGQGPQFIFQYYEEEERQRGNFPDRFSGHQFPNYSSELNVNALLLGDSALYLCASSYDGGKWNSPLHFGNGTRLTVT.

The CDR3 DNA reads as TGTGCCAGCAGCTTAAGGGGACAGGGGGAATTGAGCGGTGAAGCTTTCTTT. Encoded protein: CASSLRGQGELSGEAFF. The V gene is TRBV7-2, the J gene TRBJ1-1; 11 bases line up with TRBD1. CDR1 is SGHTA, CDR2 FQGNSA, per germline. V dropped 2 bases and J dropped 7; count of bases not matched to a gene: 12. The length of the CDR3 is 17 residues.

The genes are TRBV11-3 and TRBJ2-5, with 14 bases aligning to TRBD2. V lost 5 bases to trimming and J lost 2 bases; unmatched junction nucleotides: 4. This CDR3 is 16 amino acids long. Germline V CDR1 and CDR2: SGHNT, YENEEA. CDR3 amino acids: CASSPGTSGSQETQYF. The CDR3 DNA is TGTGCCAGCAGCCCCGGGACTAGCGGGAGTCAAGAGACCCAGTACTTC.

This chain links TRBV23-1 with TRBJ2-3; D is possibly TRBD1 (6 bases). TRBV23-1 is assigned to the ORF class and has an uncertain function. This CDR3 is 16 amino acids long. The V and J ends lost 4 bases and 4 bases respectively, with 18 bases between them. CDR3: CASSPELGGLADTQYF. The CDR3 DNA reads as TGCGCCAGCAGTCCCGAGTTAGGGGGTTTAGCAGATACGCAGTATTTT.

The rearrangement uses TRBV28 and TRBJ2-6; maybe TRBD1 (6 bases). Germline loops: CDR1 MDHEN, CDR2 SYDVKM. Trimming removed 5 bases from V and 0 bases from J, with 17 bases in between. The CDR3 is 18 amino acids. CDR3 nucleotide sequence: TGTGCCAGCAGTCCAGCGACAGGCTCCCGCTCTGGGGCCAACGTCCTGACTTTC. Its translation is CASSPATGSRSGANVLTF.

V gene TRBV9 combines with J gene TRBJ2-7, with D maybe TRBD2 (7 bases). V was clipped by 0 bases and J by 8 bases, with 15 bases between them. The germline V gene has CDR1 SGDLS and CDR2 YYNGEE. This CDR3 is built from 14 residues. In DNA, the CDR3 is TGTGCCAGCAGCGTAGGTGGGGGGGCCCGCCAGCAGTACTTC. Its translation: CASSVGGGARQQYF.

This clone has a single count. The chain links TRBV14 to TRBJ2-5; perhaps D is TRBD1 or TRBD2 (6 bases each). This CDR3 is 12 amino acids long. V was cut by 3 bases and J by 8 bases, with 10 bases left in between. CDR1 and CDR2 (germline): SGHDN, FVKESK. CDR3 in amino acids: CASSHPGATQYF. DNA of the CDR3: TGTGCCAGCAGCCACCCGGGGGCAACCCAGTACTTC.

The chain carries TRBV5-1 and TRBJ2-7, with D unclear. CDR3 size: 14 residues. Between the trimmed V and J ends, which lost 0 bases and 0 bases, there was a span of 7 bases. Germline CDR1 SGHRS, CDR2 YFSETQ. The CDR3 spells CASSLGQYSYEQYF. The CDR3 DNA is TGCGCCAGCAGCTTGGGTCAGTACTCCTACGAGCAGTACTTC. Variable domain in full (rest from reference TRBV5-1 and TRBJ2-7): KAGVTQTPRYLIKTRGQQVTLSCSPISGHRSVSWYQQTPGQGLQFLFEYFSETQRNKGNFPGRFSGRQFSNSRSEMNVSTLELGDSALYLCASSLGQYSYEQYFGPGTRLTVT.

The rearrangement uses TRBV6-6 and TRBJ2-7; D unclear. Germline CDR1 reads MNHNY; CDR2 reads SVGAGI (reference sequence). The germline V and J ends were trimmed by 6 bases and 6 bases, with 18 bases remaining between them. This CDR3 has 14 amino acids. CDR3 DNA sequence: TGTGCCAGCAGCAAGCCACCCCTGACGGGCGAGCAGTACTTC. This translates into CASSKPPLTGEQYF.

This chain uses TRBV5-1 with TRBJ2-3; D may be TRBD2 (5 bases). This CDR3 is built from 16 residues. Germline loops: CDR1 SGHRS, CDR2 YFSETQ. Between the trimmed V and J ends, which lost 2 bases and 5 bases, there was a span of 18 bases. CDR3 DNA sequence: TGCGCCAGCAGCTTAATGGATAGGAGTCGGGGAGATACGCAGTATTTT. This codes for CASSLMDRSRGDTQYF.

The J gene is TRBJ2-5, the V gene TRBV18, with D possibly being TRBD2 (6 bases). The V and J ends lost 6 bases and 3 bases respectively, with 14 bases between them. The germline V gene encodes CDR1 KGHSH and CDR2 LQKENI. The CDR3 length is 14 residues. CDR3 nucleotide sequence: TGTGCCAGCTCTCCGTACGGGGGTAAAGAGACCCAGTACTTC. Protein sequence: CASSPYGGKETQYF.

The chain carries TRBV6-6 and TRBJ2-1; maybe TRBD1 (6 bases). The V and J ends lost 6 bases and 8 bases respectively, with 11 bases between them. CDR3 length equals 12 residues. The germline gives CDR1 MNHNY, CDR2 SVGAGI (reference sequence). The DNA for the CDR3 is TGTGCCAGCAGCAAACAGGGATATGAGCAGTTCTTC. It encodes CASSKQGYEQFF.

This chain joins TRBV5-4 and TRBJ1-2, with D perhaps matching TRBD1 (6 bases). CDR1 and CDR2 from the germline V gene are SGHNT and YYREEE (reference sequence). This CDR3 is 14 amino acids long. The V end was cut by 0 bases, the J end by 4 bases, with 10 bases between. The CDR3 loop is CASSLGGGGYGYTF. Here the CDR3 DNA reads TGTGCCAGCAGCTTGGGAGGGGGAGGCTATGGCTACACCTTC.